This T cell receptor beta chain was observed in a study of CD8 T cells in Susac syndrome. Regarding the study as a whole: The CD4+ T cell repertoires in Susac syndrome did not show any clonal expansion.

With random hexamers, about 0.5 to 1 ug RNA was reverse transcribed. TCRdb used MiXCR to reprocess the immunoSEQ multiplex PCR reads, holding one entry per CDR3 protein. The repertoire has about 180,000 distinct CDR3 sequences, approximately 94% of them found once; the top ten carry approximately 0.11%. Concerning this clonotype: What it binds is not known.

The V end was cut by 3 bases, the J end by 2 bases, with 7 bases between. This CDR3 region has 13 residues. The clonotype originates from a human donor with Susac syndrome. Sequences were obtained from CD4+ T cells from PBMCs. The V gene is TRBV12-3 or TRBV12-4, the J gene TRBJ1-2; possible D gene TRBD1, 5 bases. The CDR3 DNA follows: TGTGCCAGCAGTTTGGGGGAGAACTATGGCTACACCTTC. Amino acid sequence: CASSLGENYGYTF.